This T cell receptor beta chain is from a study of tumor-infiltrating lymphocytes in oesophageal squamous cell carcinoma. TCRdb fed the PCR reads into MiXCR, producing one record per CDR3 protein. The sample lists 15,000 to 20,000 distinct CDR3 sequences, approximately 43% occurring once. CDR3 size: 15 residues. From germline, CDR1 is SNHLY and CDR2 FYNNEI. Sequenced sample: blood. The clonotype was recovered from a female donor with esophageal squamous cell carcinoma. The chain links TRBV2 to TRBJ2-6; 8 bases map to TRBD2. The J call is doubtful: the DNA matches TRBJ2-7 better. The CDR3 here is CASSEGPAGVREQYF. DNA for the CDR3: TGTGCCAGCAGTGAAGGCCCAGCGGGAGTACGAGAGCAGTACTTC.